These T cell receptor beta chains were read from a single sample in a study of blood T cells in healthy people across ages. Each CDR3 protein is one row after TCRdb ran MiXCR on the 5' RACE reads. The profile shows about 760,000 distinct CDR3 sequences, more than 55% of them singletons. Sequenced sample: blood. The receptor set was obtained from a man aged 35-49 years in good health. Each CDR3 is given with its conserved first and last residue. The D gene is left open where the match is weak. Expanded clones are given a class, and other clones once, few, many or no size at all.

j_call clone_size v_call d_call cdr3_nt cdr3_aa
TRBJ2-3 - TRBV5-4 - TGTGCCAGCAGCTCGTTCGGGGCGGATACGCAGTATTTT CASSSFGADTQYF
TRBJ2-5 - TRBV2 TRBD2 TGTGCCAGCGAACGGGAGGAAGCTAAAGAGACCCAGTACTTC CASEREEAKETQYF
TRBJ2-3 - TRBV10-3 - TGTGCCATCGGTGAGGGACACCAGGGTGAAGAGACGCAGTATTTT CAIGEGHQGEETQYF
TRBJ2-1 - TRBV15 - TGTGCCACCAGTAGTACCTCCGGGGGCCGGTCCTACAATGAGCAGTTCTTC CATSSTSGGRSYNEQFF
TRBJ2-1 - TRBV27 - TGTGCCAGCGGGGACTCGATAGTTCTTGAGCAGTTCTTC CASGDSIVLEQFF
TRBJ2-7 - TRBV20-1 - TGCAGTGCCCTACGGAACAGCAGTCCGACCTACGAGCAGTACTTC CSALRNSSPTYEQYF
TRBJ1-2 - TRBV20-1 TRBD1 TGCAGTGCTACGACAGGGGCCCTTAACTATGGCTACACCTTC CSATTGALNYGYTF
TRBJ2-1 many TRBV29-1 TRBD2 TGCAGCGTTGACGGTCTAGCGGGAGTCAGGAATGAGCAGTTCTTC CSVDGLAGVRNEQFF
TRBJ2-1 - TRBV7-9 TRBD1 TGTGCCAGCAGCTCGCAAGGGGGCGATGAGCAGTTCTTC CASSSQGGDEQFF
TRBJ2-3 - TRBV24-1 - TGTGCCACCAGTGTTGGGTCTTCCCGCACAGATACGCAGTATTTT CATSVGSSRTDTQYF
TRBJ2-6 few TRBV3-1 - TGTGCCAGCAACCCGGGACACCACTCTGGGGCCAACGTCCTGACTTTC CASNPGHHSGANVLTF
TRBJ2-5 - TRBV5-1 TRBD2 TGCGCCAGCAGCATGACGGGACTAGAGGGCAATGAGCAGTACTTC CASSMTGLEGNEQYF
TRBJ2-5 - TRBV10-3 - TGTGCCATCAGTGTACCGGGGAACCAAGAGACCCAGTACTTC CAISVPGNQETQYF
TRBJ2-5 - TRBV5-1 TRBD1 TGCGCCAGCAATCAGATTCAAGGACAGGGAGAAGAGACCCAGTACTTC CASNQIQGQGEETQYF
TRBJ2-7 - TRBV20-1 - TGCAGTGTGTCAGGAGGTTCAGGGTTCTCCTACAATGAGCAGTACTTC CSVSGGSGFSYNEQYF
TRBJ2-4 - TRBV5-6 - TGTGCCAGCAGCTTAGGACCGGGAGTAGGGTACTTC CASSLGPGVGYF
TRBJ1-1 few TRBV12-3/TRBV12-4 - TGTGCCAGCAGTAGGGGGACCTCATTGGGCACTGAAGCTTTCTTT CASSRGTSLGTEAFF
TRBJ2-3 - TRBV2 TRBD1 TGTGCCAGCAGGACGACAGGGGCAAGCACAGATACGCAGTATTTT CASRTTGASTDTQYF
TRBJ2-4 - TRBV28 - TGTGCCAGCAGTTTCCGGCAAGGGATCATAGCCAAAAACATTCAGTACTTC CASSFRQGIIAKNIQYF
TRBJ1-2 once TRBV28 - TGTGCCAGCAACGGCACGGACTATGGCTACACCTTC CASNGTDYGYTF
TRBJ2-5 - TRBV29-1 - TGCAGCGGGCGGACTACAAAAGAGACCCAGTACTTC CSGRTTKETQYF
TRBJ1-1 - TRBV6-5 - TGTGCCAGCAGTTATACGTGGGGGGCAAGGGGCACTGAAGCTTTCTTT CASSYTWGARGTEAFF
TRBJ1-6 - TRBV5-1 - TGCGCCAGCAGCCTCACGGAGGCCGCCTATAATTCACCCCTCCACTTT CASSLTEAAYNSPLHF
TRBJ2-3 - TRBV25-1 - TGTGCCAGCAGTGAGGGATTAACGAAGTATTTT CASSEGLTKYF
TRBJ2-3 - TRBV6-1 - TGTGCCAGCAGAAAACAGGCCCCACTAGGAGATACGCAGTATTTT CASRKQAPLGDTQYF
TRBJ2-3 - TRBV7-7 TRBD2 TGTGCCAGCAGCCGGACACTAGCGGGAGATACAGATACGCAGTATTTT CASSRTLAGDTDTQYF
TRBJ2-1 - TRBV6-4 TRBD2 TGTGCCAGCAGTGACTGGGGGACTAATCCCATAGAGCAGTTTTTC CASSDWGTNPIEQFF
TRBJ2-5 few TRBV6-6 - TGTGCCAGCAGTTACCCCGGCAGCCAAGAGACCCAGTACTTC CASSYPGSQETQYF
TRBJ2-1 - TRBV5-5 - TGTGCCAGCAGCTCGTTGCCGGGTAGGGTCGATGAGCAGTTCTTC CASSSLPGRVDEQFF
TRBJ2-7 - TRBV7-2 - TGTGCCAGCAGCGGGTCTCGGGGACGGCCATTATACGAGCAGTACTTC CASSGSRGRPLYEQYF
TRBJ2-1 - TRBV5-1 - TGCGCCAGCAGCTTGCCTACGGCCCCCGATGAGCAGTTCTTC CASSLPTAPDEQFF
TRBJ1-2 few TRBV3-1 - TGTGCCAGCAGCCATTCTGGGGCCAACTATGGCTACACCTTC CASSHSGANYGYTF
TRBJ2-5 - TRBV6-2/TRBV6-3 - TGTGCCGGGAGAAGGACAGCCCAAGAGACCCAGTACTTC CAGRRTAQETQYF
TRBJ1-2 - TRBV9 TRBD1 TGTGCCAGCAGCGTAGTAACAGGGGGCGATGGCTACACCTTC CASSVVTGGDGYTF
TRBJ2-1 few TRBV29-1 - TGCAGCGCTAAGAGAGGGGACAATGAGCAGTTCTTC CSAKRGDNEQFF
TRBJ2-7 many TRBV5-1 - TGTGCCAGCAGCCAAAACTACGAGCAGTACTTC CASSQNYEQYF
TRBJ2-5 few TRBV7-3 TRBD1 TGTGCCAGCAGGCCTGGGAAGTCGTCGCAGGGGGCGCGTTCCGAGACCCAGTACTTC CASRPGKSSQGARSETQYF
TRBJ1-1 - TRBV9 - TGTGCCAGCAGTCCTGGCGGGAGCAGACTAGCTTTCTTT CASSPGGSRLAFF
TRBJ2-4 - TRBV7-9 - TGTGCCAGCAGCTTAGTCGAAGCCAAAAACATTCAGTACTTC CASSLVEAKNIQYF
TRBJ2-1 - TRBV4-1 TRBD2 TGCGCCAGCAGCCAAGAGGGACTAGCGGTCTATGAGCAGTTCTTC CASSQEGLAVYEQFF
TRBJ2-1 - TRBV3-1 TRBD2 TGTGCCAGCAGCCAAGAAAGGCCGGGGACTAACAAGGAGCAGTTCTTC CASSQERPGTNKEQFF
TRBJ2-5 few TRBV5-1 - TGCGCCAGCAGCTTGGCCAACTCTAGAGAGACCCAGTACTTC CASSLANSRETQYF
TRBJ2-1 few TRBV11-2 - TGTGCCAGCAGCTTAGGCGGATCAAGCTCCTACAATGAGCAGTTCTTC CASSLGGSSSYNEQFF
TRBJ2-7 few TRBV12-3/TRBV12-4 - TGTGCCAGCAGTTTGATCGTCGGGGATTCGGTATACGAGCAGTACTTC CASSLIVGDSVYEQYF
TRBJ2-4 - TRBV27 - TGTGCCAGCAGTGTTTTGGCAGACTTAGTAAAAACGGCCAAAAACATTCGGTACTTC CASSVLADLVKTAKNIRYF
TRBJ2-1 - TRBV11-1 - TGTGCCAGCAGCCCCGGACCCCTGAGGGGTGAGCAGTTCTTC CASSPGPLRGEQFF
TRBJ2-1 - TRBV7-2 TRBD2 TGTGCCAGCAGCTTAAGAAGGACTAGCGGGTACAATGAGCAGTTCTTC CASSLRRTSGYNEQFF
TRBJ2-2 - TRBV11-2 - TGTGCCAGCAGCCGCGCAGGGATCGGGGAGCTGTTTTTT CASSRAGIGELFF
TRBJ1-5 - TRBV20-1 - TGCAGTGCTAGAGATTTGTTGAGCAATCAGCCCCAGCATTTT CSARDLLSNQPQHF
TRBJ2-1 many TRBV7-2 TRBD1 TGTGCCAGCAGCCCAGAAGGACAGGCCTACAATGAGCAGTTCTTC CASSPEGQAYNEQFF